The 7 T cell receptor beta chains reported below all come from one sample, sequenced in a study of T cells in Graves' hyperthyroidism and ophthalmopathy. What was amplified from RNA transcripts were TCR beta CDR3 regions. The HTBI primer set drove a first-round RT-PCR of the TCR CDR3. In TCRdb, the multiplex PCR reads were re-called with MiXCR into one record per CDR3 protein. There are some 740,000 distinct CDR3 sequences in the sample; 12% to 15% occur only once, and roughly a tenth lies in the top ten. The source material was blood. The receptors here all came from a woman between 18 and 29 years old with Graves' hyperthyroidism.

This clonotype was counted ten times or more. The chain has TRBV11-3 and TRBJ2-2; 10 bases align to TRBD1. V was clipped by 5 bases and J by 2 bases; unmatched bases: 5. This CDR3 is 16 amino acids long. CDR1 SGHNT and CDR2 YENEEA come from the germline V gene. CDR3 loop: CASSPWTGGNTGELFF. CDR3 in DNA: TGTGCCAGCAGCCCCTGGACAGGGGGTAACACCGGGGAGCTGTTTTTT. The full variable domain, in which reference TRBV11-3 and TRBJ2-2 provide the parts outside the CDR3, is EAGVVQSPRYKIIEKKQPVAFWCNPISGHNTLYWYLQNLGQGPELLIRYENEEAVDDSQLPKDRFSAERLKGVDSTLKIQPAELGDSAVYLCASSPWTGGNTGELFFGEGSRLTVL.

This clonotype showed up many times. The chain links TRBV4-3 to TRBJ2-5; 10 bases are a match to TRBD2. J gave up 6 bases and V 1 base, and 8 bases lay outside the gene matches. Germline loops: CDR1 LGHNA, CDR2 YSLEER. This CDR3 region has 16 residues. In DNA, the CDR3 is TGCGCCAGCAGCCAAGCCCTAGCGGGAGAAATGCAGACCCAGTACTTC. Encoded protein: CASSQALAGEMQTQYF.

This clonotype was detected ten times or more. The chain couples TRBV5-1 to TRBJ1-1; D is uncertain. The V end was cut by 1 base, the J end by 3 bases, with 16 bases between. Germline CDR1 SGHRS, CDR2 YFSETQ. This CDR3 comprises 16 residues. Here the CDR3 reads CASSLRWADGDTEAFF. The CDR3 DNA follows: TGCGCCAGCAGCTTGAGGTGGGCAGATGGGGACACTGAAGCTTTCTTT.

The genes are TRBV6-1 and TRBJ2-3, with D perhaps TRBD2 (5 bases). This CDR3 has 12 residues. Trimming removed 8 bases from V and 4 bases from J, with 10 bases in between. Germline CDR1 MNHNS, CDR2 SASEGT. CDR3 amino acids: CASGSGADTQYF. The CDR3 nucleotides read TGTGCCAGCGGCTCCGGGGCAGATACGCAGTATTTT.

This clonotype was seen ten or more times. J is TRBJ2-3 and V is TRBV28; the D gene could be TRBD1 or TRBD2 (5 bases each). This CDR3 has 18 amino acids. V dropped 7 bases and J dropped 2 bases, with 25 bases sitting between them. Germline V CDR1 and CDR2: MDHEN, SYDVKM. The CDR3 nucleotides are TGTGCCAGCACCAACGAGGCCCATCACGGGGCAATCACAGATACGCAGTATTTT. Amino acid sequence: CASTNEAHHGAITDTQYF.

This clonotype was counted ten times or more. The V call is TRBV7-2, the J call TRBJ2-7, with a tentative D call TRBD1 (7 bases). The V and J ends lost 5 bases and 6 bases respectively, with 17 bases between them. Germline CDR1 and CDR2: SGHTA and FQGNSA. CDR3 length equals 14 residues. The CDR3 sequence is CASSPTNRGGEQYF. CDR3 nucleotide sequence: TGTGCCAGCAGCCCAACGAACAGGGGAGGCGAGCAGTACTTC.

This clonotype was detected ten times or more. The rearrangement links TRBV7-9 to TRBJ2-1, with 11 bases matching TRBD1. Trimming removed 4 bases from V and 0 bases from J; junction bases left unmatched: 2. The CDR3 runs 16 residues. Germline values: CDR1 SEHNR, CDR2 FQNEAQ (reference sequence). CDR3 sequence reads: CASSYGTGGSYNEQFF. The DNA for the CDR3 is TGTGCCAGCAGCTACGGGACAGGGGGCTCCTACAATGAGCAGTTCTTC.